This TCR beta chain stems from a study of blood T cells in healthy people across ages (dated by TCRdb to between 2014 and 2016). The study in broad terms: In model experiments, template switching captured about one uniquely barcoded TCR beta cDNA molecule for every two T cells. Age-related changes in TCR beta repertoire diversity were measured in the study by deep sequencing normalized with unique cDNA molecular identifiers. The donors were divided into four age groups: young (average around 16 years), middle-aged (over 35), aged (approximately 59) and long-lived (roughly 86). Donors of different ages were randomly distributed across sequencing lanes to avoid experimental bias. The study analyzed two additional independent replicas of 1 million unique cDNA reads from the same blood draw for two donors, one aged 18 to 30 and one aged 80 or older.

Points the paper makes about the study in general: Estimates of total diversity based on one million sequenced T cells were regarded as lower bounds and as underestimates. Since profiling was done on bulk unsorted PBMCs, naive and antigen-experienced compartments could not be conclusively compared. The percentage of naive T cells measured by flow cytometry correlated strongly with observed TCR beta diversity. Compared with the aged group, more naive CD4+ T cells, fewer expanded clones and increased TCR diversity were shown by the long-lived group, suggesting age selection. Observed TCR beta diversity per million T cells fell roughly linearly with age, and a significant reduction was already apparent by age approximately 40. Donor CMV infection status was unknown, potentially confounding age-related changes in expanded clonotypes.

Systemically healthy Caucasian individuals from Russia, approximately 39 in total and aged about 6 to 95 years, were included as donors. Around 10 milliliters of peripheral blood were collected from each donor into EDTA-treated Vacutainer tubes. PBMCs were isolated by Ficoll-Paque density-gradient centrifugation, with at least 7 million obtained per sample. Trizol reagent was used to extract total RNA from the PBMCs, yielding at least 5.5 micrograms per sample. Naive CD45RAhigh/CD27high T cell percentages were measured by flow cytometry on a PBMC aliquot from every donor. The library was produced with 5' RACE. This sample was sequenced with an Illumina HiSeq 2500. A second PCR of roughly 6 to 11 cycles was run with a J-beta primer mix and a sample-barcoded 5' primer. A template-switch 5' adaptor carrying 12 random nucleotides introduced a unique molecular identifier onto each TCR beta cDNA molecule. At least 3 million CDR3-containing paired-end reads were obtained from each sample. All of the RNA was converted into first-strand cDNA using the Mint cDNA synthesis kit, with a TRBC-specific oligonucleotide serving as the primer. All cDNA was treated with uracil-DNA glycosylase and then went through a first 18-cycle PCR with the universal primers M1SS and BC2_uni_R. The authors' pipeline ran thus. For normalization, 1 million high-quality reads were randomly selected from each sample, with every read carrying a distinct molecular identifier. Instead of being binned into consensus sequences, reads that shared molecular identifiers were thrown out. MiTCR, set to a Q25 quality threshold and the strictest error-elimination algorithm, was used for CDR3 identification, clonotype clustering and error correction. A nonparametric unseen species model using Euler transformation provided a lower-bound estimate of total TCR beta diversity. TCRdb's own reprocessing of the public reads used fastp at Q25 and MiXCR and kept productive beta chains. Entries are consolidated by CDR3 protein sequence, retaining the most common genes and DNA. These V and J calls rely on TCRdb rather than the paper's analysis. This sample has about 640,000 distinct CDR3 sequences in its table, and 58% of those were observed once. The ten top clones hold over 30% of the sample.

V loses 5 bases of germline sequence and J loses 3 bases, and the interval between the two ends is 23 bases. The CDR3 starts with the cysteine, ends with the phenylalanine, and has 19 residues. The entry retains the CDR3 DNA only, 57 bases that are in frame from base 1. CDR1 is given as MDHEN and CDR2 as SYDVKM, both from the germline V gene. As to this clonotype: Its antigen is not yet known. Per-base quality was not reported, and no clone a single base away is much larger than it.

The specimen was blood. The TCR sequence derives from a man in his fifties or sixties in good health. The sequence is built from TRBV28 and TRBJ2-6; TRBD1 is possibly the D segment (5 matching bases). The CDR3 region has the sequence CASSTQGRQGAFGANVLTF. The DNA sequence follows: TGTGCCAGCAGTACCCAAGGGCGACAAGGGGCTTTTGGGGCCAACGTCCTGACTTTC.